This TCR beta chain was identified in a study of CD8+ T cells in alopecia areata. CDR1 and CDR2 (germline): LGHNT, FRNRAP. This CDR3 is 14 amino acids long. The V and J ends lost 5 bases and 5 bases, in that order; junction bases with no gene match: 4. The treatment was: oral pan-JAK inhibitor, 5-10 mg twice daily. cDNA prepared by RNA extraction and subsequent reverse transcription served as the template for sequencing. Generated by immunoSEQ multiplex PCR, the TCRdb table keeps only in-frame clones and is missing some. This table has roughly 110,000 clones, less than 75% appearing once. The chain couples TRBV12-5 to TRBJ2-2; 8 nucleotides line up with TRBD1. The material sequenced was CD8+ T cells sorted from blood, taken at week 24, from a patient treated with tofacitinib. The TCR was taken from a human donor with alopecia areata. For the CDR3, the DNA is TGTGCTAGTGGTGCCGGACAGGGTACCGGGGAGCTGTTTTTT. Its translation is CASGAGQGTGELFF.